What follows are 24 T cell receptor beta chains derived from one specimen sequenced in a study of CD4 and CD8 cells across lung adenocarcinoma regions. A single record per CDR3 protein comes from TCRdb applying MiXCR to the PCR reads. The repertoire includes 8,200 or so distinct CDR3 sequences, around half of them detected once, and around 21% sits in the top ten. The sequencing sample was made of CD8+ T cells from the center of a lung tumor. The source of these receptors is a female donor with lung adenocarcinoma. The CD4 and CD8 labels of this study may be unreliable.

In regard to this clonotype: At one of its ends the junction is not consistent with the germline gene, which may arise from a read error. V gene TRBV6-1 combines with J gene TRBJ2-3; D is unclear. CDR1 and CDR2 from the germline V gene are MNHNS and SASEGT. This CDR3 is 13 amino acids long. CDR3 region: CASRVRDMDTQYF. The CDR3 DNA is TGTGCCAGCAGGGTCCGAGACATGGATACGCAGTACTTT.

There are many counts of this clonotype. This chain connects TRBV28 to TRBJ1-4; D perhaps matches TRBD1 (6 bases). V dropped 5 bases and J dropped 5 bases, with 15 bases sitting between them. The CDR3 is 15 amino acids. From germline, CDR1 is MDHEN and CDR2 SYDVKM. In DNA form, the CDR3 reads TGTGCCAGCAGTGACTCGGGGGCAGGGAATGAAAAACTGTTTTTT. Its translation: CASSDSGAGNEKLFF.

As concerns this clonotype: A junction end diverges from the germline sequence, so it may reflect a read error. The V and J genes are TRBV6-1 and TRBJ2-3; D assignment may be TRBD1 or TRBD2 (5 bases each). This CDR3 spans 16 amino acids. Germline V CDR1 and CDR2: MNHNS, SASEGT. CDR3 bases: TGTGCCAGCACGGGCTCTCGGGGCCGTGACCAAGATACCCAGTATTTC. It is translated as CASTGSRGRDQDTQYF.

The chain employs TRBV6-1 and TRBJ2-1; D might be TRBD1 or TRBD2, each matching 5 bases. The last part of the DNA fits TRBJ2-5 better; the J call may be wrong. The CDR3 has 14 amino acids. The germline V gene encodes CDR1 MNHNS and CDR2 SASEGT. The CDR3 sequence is CARSRRDHLAIQYF. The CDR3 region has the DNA TGTGCGAGGAGTAGACGGGACCACTTAGCGATCCAGTACTTC.

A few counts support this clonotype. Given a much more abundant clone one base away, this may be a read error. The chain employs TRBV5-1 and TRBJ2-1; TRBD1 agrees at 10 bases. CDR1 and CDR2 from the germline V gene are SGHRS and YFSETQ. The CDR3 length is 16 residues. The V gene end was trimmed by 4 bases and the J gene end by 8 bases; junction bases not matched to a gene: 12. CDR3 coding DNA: TGCGCCAGCAGCCCGCTTGAGACAGGGGGCGCACATGAGCAGTTCTTC. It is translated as CASSPLETGGAHEQFF.

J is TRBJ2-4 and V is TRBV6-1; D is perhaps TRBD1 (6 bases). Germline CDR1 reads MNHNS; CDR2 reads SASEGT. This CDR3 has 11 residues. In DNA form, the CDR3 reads TGTGGCAGGGGAGCCACAGATACTCAGTACTTC. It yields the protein CGRGATDTQYF.

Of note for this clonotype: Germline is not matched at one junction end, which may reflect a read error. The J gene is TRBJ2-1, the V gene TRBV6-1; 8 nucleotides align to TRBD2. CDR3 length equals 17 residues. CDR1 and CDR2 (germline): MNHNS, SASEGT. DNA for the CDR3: TGTGCCAGCAGTGAATTGTTGTTAGCGGGGAGCTACGATAAGCAGTATTTC. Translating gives CASSELLLAGSYDKQYF.

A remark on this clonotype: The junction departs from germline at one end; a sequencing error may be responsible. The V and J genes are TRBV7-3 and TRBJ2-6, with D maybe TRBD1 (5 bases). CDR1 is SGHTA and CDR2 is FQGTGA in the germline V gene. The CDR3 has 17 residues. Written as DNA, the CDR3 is TGTGCCAGCAGCCCCCGCCAGGCCCTCTCTGGGGCCAACGTGCAGTCTTTC. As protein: CASSPRQALSGANVQSF.

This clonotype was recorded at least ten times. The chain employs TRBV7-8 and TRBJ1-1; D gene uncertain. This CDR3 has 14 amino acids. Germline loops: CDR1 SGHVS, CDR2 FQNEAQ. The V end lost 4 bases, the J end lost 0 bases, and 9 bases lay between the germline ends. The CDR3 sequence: CASSYAEMNTEAFF. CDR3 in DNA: TGTGCCAGCAGCTATGCCGAAATGAACACTGAAGCTTTCTTT.

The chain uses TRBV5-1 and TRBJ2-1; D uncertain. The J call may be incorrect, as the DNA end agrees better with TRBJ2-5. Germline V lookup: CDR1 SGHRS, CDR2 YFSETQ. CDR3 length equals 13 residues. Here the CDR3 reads CASFRNIQETQYF. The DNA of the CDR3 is TGCGCCAGCTTTCGGAACATCCAAGAGACCCAGTACTTC.

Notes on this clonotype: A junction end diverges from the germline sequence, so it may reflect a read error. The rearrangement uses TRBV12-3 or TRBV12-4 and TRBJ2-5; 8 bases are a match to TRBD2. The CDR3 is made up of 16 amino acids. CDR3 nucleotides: TGTGCCAGCAGGGTGGCGGGGGGCCTTGACCCAGAGACCCAGTATTTC. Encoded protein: CASRVAGGLDPETQYF.

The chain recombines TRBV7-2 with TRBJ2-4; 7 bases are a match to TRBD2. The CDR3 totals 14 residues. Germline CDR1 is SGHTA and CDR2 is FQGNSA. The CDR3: CRIAGVCSTDTQYF. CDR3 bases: TGTCGCATCGCGGGGGTGTGCAGCACAGATACTCAGTACTTC.

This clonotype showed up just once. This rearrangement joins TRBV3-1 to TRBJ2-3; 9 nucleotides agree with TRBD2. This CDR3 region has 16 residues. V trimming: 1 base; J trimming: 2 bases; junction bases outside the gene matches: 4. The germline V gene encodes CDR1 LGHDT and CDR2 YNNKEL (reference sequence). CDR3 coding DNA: TGTGCCAGCAGCCAAGGCGGGGGGGGGCACACAGATACGCAGTATTTT. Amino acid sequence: CASSQGGGGHTDTQYF.

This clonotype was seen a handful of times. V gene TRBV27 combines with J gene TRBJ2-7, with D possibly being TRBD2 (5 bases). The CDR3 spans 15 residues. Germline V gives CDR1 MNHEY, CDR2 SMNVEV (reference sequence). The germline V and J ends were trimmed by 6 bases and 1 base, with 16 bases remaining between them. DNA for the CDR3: TGTGCCAGCAGCGAACTCGGACGGAGGTCCTACGAGCAGTACTTC. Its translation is CASSELGRRSYEQYF.

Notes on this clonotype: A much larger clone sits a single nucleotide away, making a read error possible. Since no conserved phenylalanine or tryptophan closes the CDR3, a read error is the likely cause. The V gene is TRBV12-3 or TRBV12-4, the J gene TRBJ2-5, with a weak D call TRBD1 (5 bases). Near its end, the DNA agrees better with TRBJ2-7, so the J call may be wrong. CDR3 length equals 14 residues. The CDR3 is CASSLVTELTEQYL. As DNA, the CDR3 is TGTGCCAGCAGTTTAGTGACAGAACTTACCGAGCAGTACTTA.

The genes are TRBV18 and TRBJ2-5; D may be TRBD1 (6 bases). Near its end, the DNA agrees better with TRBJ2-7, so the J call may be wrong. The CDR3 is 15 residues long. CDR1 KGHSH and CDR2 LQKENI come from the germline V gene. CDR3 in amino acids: CASSPAPGQEYEQYF. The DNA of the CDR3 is TGTGCCAGCTCACCTGCTCCGGGACAAGAATACGAGCAGTACTTC.

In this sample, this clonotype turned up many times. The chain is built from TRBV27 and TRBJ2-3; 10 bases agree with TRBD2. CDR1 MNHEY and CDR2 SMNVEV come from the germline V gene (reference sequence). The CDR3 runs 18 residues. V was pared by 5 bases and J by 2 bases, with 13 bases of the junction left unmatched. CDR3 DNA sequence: TGTGCCAGCAGTCCCCGAGCCCGGACTAGCGGATTCACAGATACGCAGTATTTT. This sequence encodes CASSPRARTSGFTDTQYF.

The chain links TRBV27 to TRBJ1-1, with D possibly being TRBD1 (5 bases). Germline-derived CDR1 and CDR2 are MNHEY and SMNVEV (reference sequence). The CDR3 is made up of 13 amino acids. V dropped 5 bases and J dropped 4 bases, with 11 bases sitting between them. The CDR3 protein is CASSPVGGTEAFF. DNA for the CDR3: TGTGCCAGCAGTCCCGTCGGGGGCACTGAAGCTTTCTTT.

CDR3 DNA sequence: TGTGCCAGCAGTACACGCGTGGACAGGGGGCGCGAGGATGGCTACACCTTC. Its protein product is CASSTRVDRGREDGYTF. V usage is TRBV5-6 and J usage is TRBJ1-2; 11 nucleotides line up with TRBD1. Germline assignment: CDR1 SGHDT and CDR2 YYEEEE. V shed 5 bases, J shed 6 bases, and the junction held 15 bases outside the gene matches. The CDR3 has 17 residues.

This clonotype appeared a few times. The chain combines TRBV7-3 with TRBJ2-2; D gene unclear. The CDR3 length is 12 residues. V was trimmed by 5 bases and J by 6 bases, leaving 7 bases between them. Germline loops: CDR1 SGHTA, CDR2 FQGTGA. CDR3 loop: CASSPQAGELFF. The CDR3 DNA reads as TGTGCCAGCAGCCCTCAGGCCGGGGAGCTGTTTTTT.

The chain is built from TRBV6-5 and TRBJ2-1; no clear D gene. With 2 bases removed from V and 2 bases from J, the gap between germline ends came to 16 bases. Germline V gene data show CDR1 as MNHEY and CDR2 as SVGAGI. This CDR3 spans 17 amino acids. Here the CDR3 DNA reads TGTGCCAGCAGTTACGGTACCACCTGGCAGCCCTACAATGAGCAGTTCTTC. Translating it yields CASSYGTTWQPYNEQFF.

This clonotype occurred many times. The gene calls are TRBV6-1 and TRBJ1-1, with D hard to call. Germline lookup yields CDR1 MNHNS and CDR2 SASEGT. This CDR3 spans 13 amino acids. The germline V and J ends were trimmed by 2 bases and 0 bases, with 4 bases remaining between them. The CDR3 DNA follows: TGTGCCAGCAGTGAACGGCTGAACACTGAAGCTTTCTTT. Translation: CASSERLNTEAFF.

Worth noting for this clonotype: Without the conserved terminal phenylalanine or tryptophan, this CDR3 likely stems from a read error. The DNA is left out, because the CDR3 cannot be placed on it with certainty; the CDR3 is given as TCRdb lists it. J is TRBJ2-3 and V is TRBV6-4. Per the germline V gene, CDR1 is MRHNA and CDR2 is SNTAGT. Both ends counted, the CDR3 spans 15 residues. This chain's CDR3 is CASSDSGDSYNEQFL.

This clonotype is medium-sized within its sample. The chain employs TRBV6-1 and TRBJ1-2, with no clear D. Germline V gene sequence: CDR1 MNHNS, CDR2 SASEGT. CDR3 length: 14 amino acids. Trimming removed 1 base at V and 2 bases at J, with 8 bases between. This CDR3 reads CASSEVGRNYGYTF. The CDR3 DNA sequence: TGTGCCAGCAGTGAAGTGGGGAGGAACTATGGCTACACCTTC.